What follows describes a single T cell receptor (beta chain). Its target is not known. The authors ran the immunoSEQ assay, v3.0, at survey level. The data were produced by immunoSEQ multiplex PCR, yet TCRdb's version contains in-frame clones alone and is incomplete. The sample lists fewer than 30,000 clones, roughly 87% seen once, with around 8.7% in the top ten. These data belong to a study of long-term antiretroviral therapy in people with HIV. Regarding the study as a whole: At every time point, clones expanded before ART dominated the repertoire.

The receptor's source is a man aged 45 to 65 with HIV. This specimen consisted of unsorted PBMCs, obtained 1.8 years before starting antiretroviral therapy.

The CDR3 protein is CASRVQGNTGELFF. The DNA of the CDR3 is TGTGCCAGCCGGGTTCAGGGAAACACCGGGGAGCTGTTTTTT. The chain carries TRBV18 and TRBJ2-2; perhaps TRBD1 as D (5 bases). Germline V lookup: CDR1 KGHSH, CDR2 LQKENI. CDR3 length: 14 amino acids. V was pared by 8 bases and J by 2 bases, with 12 bases between. The full variable domain, rest sourced from reference TRBV18 and TRBJ2-2, is NAGVMQNPRHLVRRRGQEARLRCSPMKGHSHVYWYRQLPEEGLKFMVYLQKENIIDESGMPKERFSAEFPKEGPSILRIQQVVRGDSAAYFCASRVQGNTGELFFGEGSRLTVL.